This entry features one T cell receptor (beta chain) sequence. Its cognate antigen is unknown. The data were obtained in a study of cytomegalovirus exposure and HLA in healthy donors. PCR involved 60 Vbeta and 13 Jbeta primers. Only in-frame clones appear in the TCRdb table, and some are missing; sequencing was by immunoSEQ multiplex PCR. The table lists roughly 140,000 clones, approximately 80% of them singletons, with roughly 6% in the top ten. Study-wide points: A later analysis reportedly identified an Asian-associated ancestry cluster as carrying fewer N-insertions than the roughly 600-donor mean. Prior analysis indicated that the majority of TCR beta V segments exhibited productivity approximately 87% or approximately 30% of the time.

The clonotype was recovered from a woman between 35 and 50 years old in good health and CMV-seropositive. What was sequenced was PBMCs.

For the CDR3, the DNA is TGTGCCAGCAGTAAAAGCGGGGCCTCCTACAATGAGCAGTTCTTC. Encoded protein: CASSKSGASYNEQFF. The rearrangement joins TRBV5-8 to TRBJ2-1; 7 nucleotides line up with TRBD2. Trimming at V came to 5 bases and at J to 0 bases, leaving 5 bases not matched to a gene. The length of the CDR3 is 15 residues. Germline V gene lookup returns CDR1 SGHTS and CDR2 YDEGEE.